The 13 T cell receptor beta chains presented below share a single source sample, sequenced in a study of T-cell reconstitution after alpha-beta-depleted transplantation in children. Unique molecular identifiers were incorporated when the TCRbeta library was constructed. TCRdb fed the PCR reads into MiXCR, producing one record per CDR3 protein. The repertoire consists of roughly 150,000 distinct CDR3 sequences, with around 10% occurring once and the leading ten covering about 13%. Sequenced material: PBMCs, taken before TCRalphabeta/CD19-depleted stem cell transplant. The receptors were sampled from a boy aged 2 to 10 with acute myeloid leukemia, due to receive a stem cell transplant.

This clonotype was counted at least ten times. This CDR3 reads CASSLNREAFF. DNA of the CDR3: TGTGCCAGCAGTTTAAACAGAGAAGCTTTCTTT. This chain uses TRBV28 with TRBJ1-1; D unclear. Germline V gene sequence: CDR1 MDHEN, CDR2 SYDVKM. V lost 2 bases and J 8 bases, leaving 6 bases between the germline ends. CDR3 size: 11 residues.

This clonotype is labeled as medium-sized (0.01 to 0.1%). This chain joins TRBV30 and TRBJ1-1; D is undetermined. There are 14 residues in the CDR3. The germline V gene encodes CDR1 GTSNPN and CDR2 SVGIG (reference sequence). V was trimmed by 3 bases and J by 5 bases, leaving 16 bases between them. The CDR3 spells CAWRGLQRGTEAFF. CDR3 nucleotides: TGTGCCTGGAGGGGCTTACAGCGTGGGACTGAAGCTTTCTTT.

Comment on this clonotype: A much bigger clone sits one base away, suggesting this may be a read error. The CDR3 here is CASSRDYYEQYF. The CDR3 bases are TGTGCCAGCAGCCGGGACTACTACGAGCAGTACTTC. The chain recombines TRBV14 with TRBJ2-7; 7 nucleotides agree with TRBD2. CDR1 is SGHDN and CDR2 is FVKESK in the germline V gene. The CDR3 runs 12 residues. Unmatched junction bases numbered 0, after V lost 4 bases and J lost 3 bases. Together with reference TRBV14 and TRBJ2-7, the CDR3 gives the full variable domain: EAGVTQFPSHSVIEKGQTVTLRCDPISGHDNLYWYRRVMGKEIKFLLHFVKESKQDESGMPNNRFLAERTGGTYSTLKVQPAELEDSGVYFCASSRDYYEQYFGPGTRLTVT.

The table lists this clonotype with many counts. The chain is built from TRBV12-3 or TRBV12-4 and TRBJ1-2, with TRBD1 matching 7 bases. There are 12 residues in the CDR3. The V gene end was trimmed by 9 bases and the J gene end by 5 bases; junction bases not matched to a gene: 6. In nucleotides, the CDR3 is TGTGCCAGAATGGGGACAGTATATGGCTACACCTTC. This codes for CARMGTVYGYTF.

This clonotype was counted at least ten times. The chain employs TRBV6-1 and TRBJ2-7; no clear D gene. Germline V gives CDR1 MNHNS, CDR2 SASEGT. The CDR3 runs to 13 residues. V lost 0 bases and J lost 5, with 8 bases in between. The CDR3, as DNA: TGTGCCAGCAGTGAAGCGAGGACCAACGAGCAGTACGTC. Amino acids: CASSEARTNEQYV.

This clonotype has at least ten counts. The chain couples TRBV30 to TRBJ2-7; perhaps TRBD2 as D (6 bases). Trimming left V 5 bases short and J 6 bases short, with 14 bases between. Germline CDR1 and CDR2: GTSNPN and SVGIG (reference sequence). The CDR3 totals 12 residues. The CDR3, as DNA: TGTGCCTGGGACCTTGGGGGGAGCGAGCAGTACTTC. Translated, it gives CAWDLGGSEQYF.

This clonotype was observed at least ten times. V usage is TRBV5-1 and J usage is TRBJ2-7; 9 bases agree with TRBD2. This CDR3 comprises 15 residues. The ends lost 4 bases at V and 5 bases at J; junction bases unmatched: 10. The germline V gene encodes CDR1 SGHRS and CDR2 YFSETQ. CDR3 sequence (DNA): TGCGCCAGCAGCACCGACAGCGGGAGGTCCGACGAGCAGTACTTC. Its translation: CASSTDSGRSDEQYF. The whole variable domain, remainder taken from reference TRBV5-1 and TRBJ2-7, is KAGVTQTPRYLIKTRGQQVTLSCSPISGHRSVSWYQQTPGQGLQFLFEYFSETQRNKGNFPGRFSGRQFSNSRSEMNVSTLELGDSALYLCASSTDSGRSDEQYFGPGTRLTVT.

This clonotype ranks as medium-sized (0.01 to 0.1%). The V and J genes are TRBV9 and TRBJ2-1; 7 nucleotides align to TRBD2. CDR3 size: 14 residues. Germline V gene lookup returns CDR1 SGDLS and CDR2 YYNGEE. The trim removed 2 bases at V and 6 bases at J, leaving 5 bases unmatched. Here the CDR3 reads CASSVVGGGNEQFF. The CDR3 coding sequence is TGTGCCAGCAGCGTGGTTGGGGGGGGCAATGAGCAGTTCTTC.

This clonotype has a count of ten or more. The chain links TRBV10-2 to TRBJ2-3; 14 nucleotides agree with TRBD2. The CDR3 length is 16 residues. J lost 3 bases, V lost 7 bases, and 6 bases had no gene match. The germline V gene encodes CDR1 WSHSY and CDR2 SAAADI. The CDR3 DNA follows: TGCGCCAGCACCGTGACTAGCGGGGGGGCAACAGATACGCAGTATTTT. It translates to CASTVTSGGATDTQYF.

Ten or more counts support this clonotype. CDR3 in amino acids: CASSQLGSGANVLTF. Here the CDR3 DNA reads TGTGCCAGCAGCCAACTGGGCTCTGGGGCCAACGTCCTGACTTTC. V gene TRBV14 combines with J gene TRBJ2-6, with D unclear. V was pared by 2 bases and J by 0 bases, with 5 bases between. Germline V gene data show CDR1 as SGHDN and CDR2 as FVKESK. CDR3 length: 15 residues.

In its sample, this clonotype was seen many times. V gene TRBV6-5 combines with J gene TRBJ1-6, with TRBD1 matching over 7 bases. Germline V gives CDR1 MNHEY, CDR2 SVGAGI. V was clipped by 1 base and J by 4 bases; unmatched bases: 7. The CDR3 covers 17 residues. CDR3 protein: CASSYFGTGVYNSPLHF. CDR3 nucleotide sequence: TGTGCCAGCAGTTACTTTGGCACAGGGGTATATAATTCACCCCTCCACTTT.

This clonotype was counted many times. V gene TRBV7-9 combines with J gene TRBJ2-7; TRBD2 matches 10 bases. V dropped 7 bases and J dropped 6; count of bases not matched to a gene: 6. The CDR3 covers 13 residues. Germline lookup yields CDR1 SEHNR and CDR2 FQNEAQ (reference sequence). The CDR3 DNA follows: TGTGCCAGCACCGGGACTAGCGTTGGCGAGCAGTACTTC. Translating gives CASTGTSVGEQYF.

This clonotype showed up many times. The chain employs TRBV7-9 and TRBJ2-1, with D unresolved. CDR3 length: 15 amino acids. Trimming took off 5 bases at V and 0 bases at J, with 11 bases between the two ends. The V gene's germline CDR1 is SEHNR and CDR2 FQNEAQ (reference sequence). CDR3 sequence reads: CASSPWRSSYNEQFF. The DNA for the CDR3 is TGTGCCAGCAGCCCCTGGCGAAGCTCCTACAATGAGCAGTTCTTC.